The 12 T cell receptor beta chains reported below all come from one sample, sequenced in a study of blood T cell repertoires in COVID-19. Some clones are missing from TCRdb's copy, which holds only in-frame ones; the method was immunoSEQ multiplex PCR. Among fewer than 200,000 clones listed, around 78% were seen once. The source material was PBMCs or T cells enriched from blood (not recorded which). These receptor sequences come from a woman between 50 and 59 years old who had recovered from COVID-19.

This clone was counted once. This sequence joins TRBV7-8 and TRBJ2-1, with D possibly being TRBD2 (5 bases). The CDR3 runs to 15 residues. Germline V lookup: CDR1 SGHVS, CDR2 FQNEAQ. The ends were cut back, 7 bases at V and 7 bases at J, with 20 bases in the middle. CDR3 sequence: CASTSGSLGGNEQFF. In DNA form, the CDR3 reads TGTGCCAGCACCTCCGGGTCCCTAGGAGGTAATGAGCAGTTCTTC. The whole variable domain, remainder taken from reference TRBV7-8 and TRBJ2-1, is GAGVSQSPRYKVAKRGQDVALRCDPISGHVSLFWYQQALGQGPEFLTYFQNEAQLDKSGLPSDRFFAERPEGSVSTLKIQRTQQEDSAVYLCASTSGSLGGNEQFFGPGTRLTVL.

The gene calls are TRBV7-9 and TRBJ2-3, with 7 bases fitting TRBD1. This CDR3 region has 15 residues. With V trimmed by 2 bases and J by 5 bases, 7 bases remained unmatched. Per the germline V gene, CDR1 is SEHNR and CDR2 is FQNEAQ (reference sequence). CDR3 sequence reads: CASSLTGPGGDTQYF. CDR3 DNA sequence: TGTGCCAGCAGCTTAACTGGACCAGGGGGAGATACGCAGTATTTT.

This sequence joins TRBV19 and TRBJ1-4, with 7 bases that match TRBD1. Germline trimming cut 5 bases from V and 0 bases from J; bases unmatched to any gene: 3. The germline V gene has CDR1 LNHDA and CDR2 SQIVND (reference sequence). The CDR3 extends over 15 amino acids. The chain's CDR3 is CASSPGTATNEKLFF. Written as DNA, the CDR3 is TGTGCCAGTAGTCCGGGGACAGCAACTAATGAAAAACTGTTTTTT.

This clone has only one observation. V gene TRBV28 combines with J gene TRBJ1-2; possibly TRBD1 for D (6 bases). The CDR3 is made up of 14 amino acids. The V gene's germline CDR1 is MDHEN and CDR2 SYDVKM. The V end lost 7 bases, the J end lost 4 bases, and 16 bases lay between the germline ends. The DNA for the CDR3 is TGTGCCAGCATATCCGGGACATTAGCCTATGGCTACACCTTC. As protein: CASISGTLAYGYTF.

The CDR3 bases are TGTGCCTGGAGTGTACTAGGGGGACGGAATGAGCAGTTCTTC. Its protein product is CAWSVLGGRNEQFF. This chain uses TRBV30 with TRBJ2-1, with D maybe TRBD1 (6 bases). The CDR3 spans 14 residues. The germline V gene has CDR1 GTSNPN and CDR2 SVGIG (reference sequence). Deletions cut 0 bases from V and 7 bases from J, with 13 bases between.

The chain links TRBV12-3 or TRBV12-4 to TRBJ2-3; possible D gene TRBD2, 5 bases. The CDR3 contains 13 residues. V lost 5 bases and J 4 bases, leaving 10 bases between the germline ends. The CDR3: CASSEGVPDTQYF. Written as DNA, the CDR3 is TGTGCCAGCAGTGAGGGAGTCCCAGATACGCAGTATTTT.

This chain links TRBV18 with TRBJ2-6; D call uncertain. Trimming shortened V by 4 bases and J by 0 bases, and 10 bases separated the two germline ends. Germline-derived CDR1 and CDR2 are KGHSH and LQKENI. There are 16 residues in the CDR3. CDR3 protein: CASSLADGSGANVLTF. In nucleotides, the CDR3 is TGTGCCAGCTCACTAGCCGACGGCTCTGGGGCCAACGTCCTGACTTTC.

The chain has TRBV6-4 and TRBJ1-1; weak D call: TRBD1 (5 bases). CDR3 length: 13 residues. The germline V and J ends were trimmed by 3 bases and 3 bases, with 8 bases remaining between them. Per germline, CDR1 MRHNA and CDR2 SNTAGT. CDR3 nucleotide sequence: TGTGCCAGCAGTGAACAGGAACACACTGAAGCTTTCTTT. It codes for CASSEQEHTEAFF.

This rearrangement joins TRBV27 to TRBJ2-1; 13 bases agree with TRBD2. Germline CDR1 is MNHEY and CDR2 is SMNVEV (reference sequence). The length of the CDR3 is 19 residues. Trimming cost V 5 bases and J 0 bases; bases outside gene matches: 10. CDR3 residues: CASSPGLAGARSSYNEQFF. The CDR3 bases are TGTGCCAGCAGTCCCGGACTAGCGGGGGCTCGTTCCTCCTACAATGAGCAGTTCTTC.

The chain has TRBV11-2 and TRBJ1-1; D is ambiguous. This CDR3 region has 12 residues. Trimming cost V 3 bases and J 12 bases, with 14 bases left between them. CDR1 is SGHAT, CDR2 FQNNGV, per germline. The CDR3 is CASSLTYPGTFF. CDR3 sequence (DNA): TGTGCCAGCAGCTTGACCTACCCCGGGACTTTCTTT. Using reference TRBV11-2 and TRBJ1-1 for the parts outside the CDR3, the full variable domain is EAGVAQSPRYKIIEKRQSVAFWCNPISGHATLYWYQQILGQGPKLLIQFQNNGVVDDSQLPKDRFSAERLKGVDSTLKIQPAKLEDSAVYLCASSLTYPGTFFGQGTRLTVV.

This clone has only one observation. The V and J genes are TRBV7-2 and TRBJ2-7, with a tentative D call TRBD2 (5 bases). The CDR3 has 12 amino acids. CDR1 and CDR2 from the germline V gene are SGHTA and FQGNSA. Trimming removed 6 bases from V and 3 bases from J, with 9 bases in between. The CDR3 region is CASSWAGYEQYV. The CDR3 DNA follows: TGTGCCAGCAGTTGGGCGGGCTACGAGCAGTACGTC.

J is TRBJ1-2 and V is TRBV5-6, with D tentatively TRBD1 (5 bases). CDR3 length: 14 amino acids. The V end lost 6 bases, the J end lost 4 bases, and 16 bases lay between the germline ends. The germline V gene has CDR1 SGHDT and CDR2 YYEEEE. The CDR3 bases are TGTGCCAGCACCGGGGGGAAAGGTGGCTATGGCTACACCTTC. This sequence encodes CASTGGKGGYGYTF. Full variable domain (missing parts from reference TRBV5-6 and TRBJ1-2): DAGVTQSPTHLIKTRGQQVTLRCSPKSGHDTVSWYQQALGQGPQFIFQYYEEEERQRGNFPDRFSGHQFPNYSSELNVNALLLGDSALYLCASTGGKGGYGYTFGSGTRLTVV.